The 31 T cell receptor beta chains below come from one sample, sequenced in a study of graft-versus-host responses after intestinal transplantation. This table comes from immunoSEQ multiplex PCR, and its TCRdb copy is limited to in-frame clones, with some not included. The table includes over 55,000 clones, about 80% detected once. No antigen has been identified for these receptors. Specimen: unstimulated CD4+ T cells sorted from spleen or lymph node cells, collected before transplant. The receptors come from a human donor who was the organ donor for an intestinal transplant.

The chain has TRBV28 and TRBJ1-1, with 7 positions matching TRBD1. The J segment lost 13 bases and the V segment lost 5 bases, leaving 10 bases of the junction unmatched. Germline-derived CDR1 and CDR2 are MDHEN and SYDVKM. This CDR3 has 12 amino acids. CDR3 in DNA: TGTGCCAGCAGTCCACAGCTCTGGGACAGTTTCTTT. Amino acids: CASSPQLWDSFF.

V gene TRBV10-3 combines with J gene TRBJ1-1; unclear D gene. CDR1 is ENHRY and CDR2 is SYGVKD in the germline V gene. V lost 11 bases and J lost 2, with 9 bases in between. The CDR3 runs 11 residues. The CDR3 spells CASAVNTEAFF. The CDR3 DNA reads TGTGCCTCAGCGGTTAACACTGAAGCTTTCTTT.

V usage is TRBV27 and J usage is TRBJ2-6; a weak D match, TRBD1 (6 bases). The CDR3 runs 19 residues. Trimming pared 4 bases from V and 0 bases from J, leaving 19 bases between. CDR1 and CDR2 (germline): MNHEY, SMNVEV (reference sequence). CDR3 in DNA: TGTGCCAGCAGTTCTCAAGCCGACAGGTCCCTCTCTGGGGCCAACGTCCTGACTTTC. Protein sequence: CASSSQADRSLSGANVLTF.

The V call is TRBV11-2, the J call TRBJ1-6; D is unclear. The germline V gene has CDR1 SGHAT and CDR2 FQNNGV. The CDR3 runs to 14 residues. Between the trimmed V and J ends, which lost 5 bases and 3 bases, there was a span of 8 bases. This CDR3 reads CASSTGHYNSPLHF. The CDR3 region has the DNA TGTGCCAGCAGCACGGGTCACTATAATTCACCCCTCCACTTT.

This chain links TRBV7-9 with TRBJ2-5; tentative D call: TRBD1 (5 bases). The CDR3 runs 14 residues. Trimming removed 1 base from V and 1 base from J, with 7 bases in between. Per germline, CDR1 SEHNR and CDR2 FQNEAQ (reference sequence). CDR3 bases: TGTGCCAGCAGCTTAGGACAGATCCAAGAGACCCAGTACTTC. This translates into CASSLGQIQETQYF.

The V call is TRBV25-1, the J call TRBJ1-3, with D possibly being TRBD1 (5 bases). The CDR3 has 13 amino acids. The germline V gene has CDR1 MGHDK and CDR2 SYGVNS. Deletions cut 5 bases from V and 3 bases from J, with 8 bases between. The CDR3 spells CASSQGSGNTIYF. The DNA for the CDR3 is TGTGCCAGCAGTCAGGGTAGTGGAAACACCATATATTTT.

The gene calls are TRBV28 and TRBJ2-7; the match to TRBD1 covers 10 bases. This CDR3 spans 14 amino acids. The V and J ends lost 5 bases and 3 bases, in that order; junction bases with no gene match: 4. Germline CDR1 reads MDHEN; CDR2 reads SYDVKM. CDR3 loop: CASSAGTGDYEQYV. CDR3 sequence (DNA): TGTGCCAGCAGTGCAGGGACAGGGGACTACGAGCAGTACGTC.

The rearrangement uses TRBV10-1 and TRBJ2-1; 9 bases map to TRBD2. From germline, CDR1 is WNHNN and CDR2 SYGVQD (reference sequence). V dropped 2 bases and J dropped 15; count of bases not matched to a gene: 5. The CDR3 has 12 residues. Written as DNA, the CDR3 is TGCGCCAGCAGTGAGGGTAATAGCGGGGGGTTCTTC. As protein: CASSEGNSGGFF.

The chain is built from TRBV28 and TRBJ1-2; TRBD1 aligns across 7 bases. The CDR3 is 15 residues long. The germline V gene has CDR1 MDHEN and CDR2 SYDVKM. V was clipped by 5 bases and J by 0 bases; unmatched bases: 6. The CDR3 DNA is TGTGCCAGCAGTGCACAGGGGAGAGCTAACTATGGCTACACCTTC. The encoded protein is CASSAQGRANYGYTF.

This chain joins TRBV29-1 and TRBJ1-1; no clear D. Per the germline V gene, CDR1 is SQVTM and CDR2 is ANQGSEA. Between the trimmed V and J ends, which lost 2 bases and 5 bases, there was a span of 15 bases. The CDR3 spans 14 residues. The CDR3 DNA follows: TGCAGCGTTGAATCAAGGCAATCCGGGACTGAAGCTTTCTTT. Amino acid sequence: CSVESRQSGTEAFF.

The gene calls are TRBV6-6 and TRBJ2-7; the D is unclear. Germline V CDR1 and CDR2: MNHNY, SVGAGI (reference sequence). The CDR3 length is 12 residues. Trimming removed 2 bases at V and 2 bases at J, with 4 bases between. Written as DNA, the CDR3 is TGTGCCAGCAGTTACACAGCCTACGAGCAGTACGTC. Translation gives CASSYTAYEQYV.

The V gene is TRBV6-5, the J gene TRBJ2-1, with 7 bases that match TRBD2. Germline V lookup: CDR1 MNHEY, CDR2 SVGAGI. The CDR3 consists of 15 residues. Trimming took 1 base from V and 6 from J; bases not matched to a gene: 6. Here the CDR3 DNA reads TGTGCCAGCAGTTACTGGGCGGGGGTCTTCAATGAGCAGTTCTTC. Its protein is CASSYWAGVFNEQFF.

The chain joins TRBV28 to TRBJ1-1, with TRBD1 matching 7 bases. V was pared by 8 bases and J by 0 bases, with 3 bases of the junction left unmatched. The CDR3 spans 13 residues. Looked up from germline, CDR1 is MDHEN and CDR2 is SYDVKM. The chain's CDR3 is CASWDSLNTEAFF. CDR3 DNA: TGTGCCAGCTGGGACAGTTTGAACACTGAAGCTTTCTTT.

The J gene is TRBJ1-2, the V gene TRBV15; 7 positions match TRBD1. The CDR3 sequence is 14 residues long. The V segment lost 0 bases and the J segment 8 bases; nucleotides outside the gene matches: 6. Germline V gives CDR1 LNHNV, CDR2 YYDKDF (reference sequence). This CDR3 is CATSRDKTGKGYTF. In nucleotides, the CDR3 is TGTGCCACCAGCAGAGATAAGACAGGGAAAGGCTACACCTTC.

V usage is TRBV30 and J usage is TRBJ1-6, with 9 bases fitting TRBD1. The germline V gene has CDR1 GTSNPN and CDR2 SVGIG (reference sequence). The CDR3 runs to 15 residues. The junction had 7 bases not matched to a gene; V was cut back by 3 bases and J by 7 bases. CDR3 sequence reads: CAWRALTGGNSPLHF. The CDR3 nucleotides read TGTGCCTGGAGAGCGTTGACAGGGGGGAATTCACCCCTCCACTTT.

The table lists this clone with a few counts. The J gene is TRBJ1-1, the V gene TRBV5-1; D uncertain. Germline V gives CDR1 SGHRS, CDR2 YFSETQ. This CDR3 region has 14 residues. V lost 5 bases, J lost 1 base, and 12 bases lay in between. CDR3 loop: CASSGLEGNTEAFF. DNA for the CDR3: TGCGCCAGCAGTGGGCTTGAGGGGAACACTGAAGCTTTCTTT.

This rearrangement joins TRBV27 to TRBJ1-5; 9 positions agree with TRBD1. The V and J ends lost 5 bases and 7 bases, in that order; junction bases with no gene match: 15. This CDR3 has 17 amino acids. CDR1 MNHEY and CDR2 SMNVEV come from the germline V gene (reference sequence). The CDR3 spells CASSPIPGTGSGQPQHF. CDR3 nucleotides: TGTGCCAGCAGTCCGATTCCCGGGACAGGGAGTGGCCAGCCCCAGCATTTT.

The CDR3 loop reads CASSSTSGGRGSEAFF. The CDR3 DNA is TGCGCCAGCAGCTCCACCTCGGGGGGGCGCGGGAGTGAAGCTTTCTTT. The rearrangement joins TRBV5-1 to TRBJ1-1; a weak D match, TRBD1 (6 bases). Germline V gene lookup returns CDR1 SGHRS and CDR2 YFSETQ. V was shortened by 3 bases and J by 7 bases, with 22 bases between the two germline ends. The CDR3 covers 16 residues.

This chain uses TRBV28 with TRBJ1-4; TRBD1 agrees at 7 bases. Germline loops: CDR1 MDHEN, CDR2 SYDVKM. CDR3 length: 16 residues. The V and J ends lost 3 bases and 4 bases, in that order; junction bases with no gene match: 8. This CDR3 reads CASSFLSGQFNEKLFF. The CDR3 DNA is TGTGCCAGCAGTTTCCTTTCGGGACAGTTTAATGAAAAACTGTTTTTT. Full variable domain (outside the CDR3, taken from reference TRBV28 and TRBJ1-4): DVKVTQSSRYLVKRTGEKVFLECVQDMDHENMFWYRQDPGLGLRLIYFSYDVKMKEKGDIPEGYSVSREKKERFSLILESASTNQTSMYLCASSFLSGQFNEKLFFGSGTQLSVL.

J is TRBJ1-5 and V is TRBV28, with D possibly matching TRBD1 (6 bases). V was cut by 4 bases and J by 1 base, with 14 bases left in between. This CDR3 region has 16 residues. The germline V gene encodes CDR1 MDHEN and CDR2 SYDVKM. The CDR3 coding sequence is TGTGCCAGCAGTTCCAGAATCCAGGGGAGCAATCAGCCCCAGCATTTT. It specifies CASSSRIQGSNQPQHF. Variable domain in full (rest from reference TRBV28 and TRBJ1-5): DVKVTQSSRYLVKRTGEKVFLECVQDMDHENMFWYRQDPGLGLRLIYFSYDVKMKEKGDIPEGYSVSREKKERFSLILESASTNQTSMYLCASSSRIQGSNQPQHFGDGTRLSIL.

V and J are TRBV2 and TRBJ2-2; TRBD1 agrees at 7 bases. With 6 bases clipped from V and 0 bases from J, the junction kept 4 bases outside the gene matches. CDR3 size: 15 residues. Per the germline V gene, CDR1 is SNHLY and CDR2 is FYNNEI. The CDR3 protein is CASSHDRANTGELFF. The CDR3 DNA is TGTGCCAGCAGCCATGACAGGGCGAACACCGGGGAGCTGTTTTTT.

The J gene is TRBJ2-7, the V gene TRBV9; 8 bases match TRBD2. CDR1 and CDR2 (germline): SGDLS, YYNGEE. The V and J ends lost 8 bases and 5 bases, in that order; junction bases with no gene match: 12. The CDR3 sequence is 14 residues long. The CDR3: CASDRGGPPNEQYV. CDR3 in DNA: TGTGCCAGTGACCGGGGGGGGCCTCCCAACGAGCAGTACGTC.

The J gene is TRBJ1-5, the V gene TRBV2; TRBD1 matches 8 bases. The ends lost 4 bases at V and 7 bases at J; junction bases unmatched: 6. The CDR3 is made up of 14 amino acids. Germline CDR1 reads SNHLY; CDR2 reads FYNNEI. CDR3 amino acids: CASSGDRIGQPQHF. The CDR3, as DNA: TGTGCCAGCAGTGGGGACAGGATTGGCCAGCCCCAGCATTTT.

This chain uses TRBV25-1 with TRBJ2-1; the match to TRBD2 covers 9 bases. The CDR3 spans 15 residues. Germline values: CDR1 MGHDK, CDR2 SYGVNS. Losses at the gene ends were 6 bases for V and 4 bases for J; bases not matched to a gene: 7. This CDR3 is CASRASGGLYNEQFF. In DNA, the CDR3 is TGTGCCAGCAGGGCAAGCGGGGGGCTTTACAATGAGCAGTTCTTC.

The chain's CDR3 is CASRWSGSSTDTQYF. DNA for the CDR3: TGTGCCAGCCGTTGGAGCGGATCTAGCACAGATACGCAGTATTTT. This sequence joins TRBV27 and TRBJ2-3; a possible D gene is TRBD2 (5 bases). This CDR3 is 15 amino acids long. The V gene's germline CDR1 is MNHEY and CDR2 SMNVEV (reference sequence). The V gene lost 8 bases and the J gene lost 0 bases, with 15 bases spanning the gap.

The CDR3 DNA reads as TGTGCCAGCAGCGGGACAGGGGGTTTGGTTAAACTGTTTTTT. Its translation is CASSGTGGLVKLFF. The genes are TRBV25-1 and TRBJ1-4; 11 nucleotides align to TRBD1. Germline loops: CDR1 MGHDK, CDR2 SYGVNS. The CDR3 runs to 14 residues. V was clipped by 6 bases and J by 11 bases; unmatched bases: 8.

This clone has just a few counts. The J gene is TRBJ1-2, the V gene TRBV7-3; D unclear. The germline V and J ends were trimmed by 5 bases and 7 bases, with 14 bases remaining between them. In germline, CDR1 is SGHTA, CDR2 FQGTGA. The CDR3 contains 13 residues. The CDR3 DNA follows: TGTGCCAGCAGCCCCAGTGCAGGTGTTGGCTACACCTTC. It specifies CASSPSAGVGYTF.

The rearrangement links TRBV15 to TRBJ2-6; TRBD1 is a possible D gene (6 bases). The germline V gene has CDR1 LNHNV and CDR2 YYDKDF (reference sequence). V lost 8 bases to trimming and J lost 2 bases, with 16 bases between them. The CDR3 has 16 amino acids. The CDR3 spells CATQAGVSAGANVLTF. CDR3 DNA sequence: TGTGCCACCCAGGCAGGGGTTTCTGCTGGGGCCAACGTCCTGACTTTC.

This rearrangement joins TRBV7-9 to TRBJ2-2; D unclear. This CDR3 is built from 15 residues. CDR1 is SEHNR and CDR2 is FQNEAQ in the germline V gene (reference sequence). Trimming left V 1 base short and J 6 bases short, with 12 bases between. DNA for the CDR3: TGTGCCAGCAGCTTAGACCGTCCGGTAGCCGGGGAGCTGTTTTTT. Translating it yields CASSLDRPVAGELFF.

The J gene is TRBJ1-6, the V gene TRBV28; TRBD1 is a possible D gene (6 bases). Germline V gene data show CDR1 as MDHEN and CDR2 as SYDVKM. Trimming shortened V by 2 bases and J by 6 bases, and 11 bases separated the two germline ends. The CDR3 is made up of 15 amino acids. CDR3 loop: CASSLLGAGNSPLHF. CDR3 in DNA: TGTGCCAGCAGTTTACTGGGGGCAGGTAATTCACCCCTCCACTTT. The whole variable domain, remainder taken from reference TRBV28 and TRBJ1-6, is DVKVTQSSRYLVKRTGEKVFLECVQDMDHENMFWYRQDPGLGLRLIYFSYDVKMKEKGDIPEGYSVSREKKERFSLILESASTNQTSMYLCASSLLGAGNSPLHFGNGTRLTVT.

The V and J genes are TRBV6-5 and TRBJ1-1, with 7 bases that match TRBD1. V trimming: 7 bases; J trimming: 3 bases; junction bases outside the gene matches: 8. The CDR3 sequence is 14 residues long. Germline CDR1 reads MNHEY; CDR2 reads SVGAGI. CDR3: CASNIRGPYTEAFF. The DNA for the CDR3 is TGTGCCAGCAACATAAGGGGGCCGTACACTGAAGCTTTCTTT.